The 24 T cell receptor beta chains below all came from one sample that was sequenced in a study of cytomegalovirus exposure and HLA in healthy donors. 60 Vbeta and 13 Jbeta primers were used in PCR. TCRdb's copy holds only in-frame clones and misses some; the assay was immunoSEQ multiplex PCR. The sample records 140,000 to 150,000 clones, over 70% being singletons. Sequencing used PBMCs. The receptor set was obtained from a man aged 25 to 40 in good health and CMV-seronegative.

The count of this clone is one. The chain joins TRBV28 to TRBJ1-2, with a tentative D call TRBD1 (5 bases). Germline CDR1 reads MDHEN; CDR2 reads SYDVKM. Trimming shortened V by 3 bases and J by 7 bases, and 12 bases separated the two germline ends. The CDR3 runs to 13 residues. DNA of the CDR3: TGTGCCAGCAGTTTTGCAGGGCTCTCTGGCTACACCTTC. Protein product: CASSFAGLSGYTF.

The chain links TRBV5-1 to TRBJ2-5; 10 nucleotides match TRBD1. Germline V gene data show CDR1 as SGHRS and CDR2 as YFSETQ. J was trimmed by 4 bases and V by 0 bases; bases with no gene match: 0. The CDR3 contains 14 residues. The CDR3 spells CASSLGQGAETQYF. As DNA, the CDR3 is TGCGCCAGCAGCTTGGGACAGGGGGCAGAGACCCAGTACTTC.

Worth noting for this clone: Sequence at one end of the junction differs from germline and may be a read error. This sequence joins TRBV6-5 and TRBJ2-7, with TRBD1 matching 9 bases. The CDR3 consists of 15 residues. The germline V gene has CDR1 MNHEY and CDR2 SVGAGI. CDR3 amino acids: CASSDSGTGNYEQYF. The CDR3 DNA is TGTGCCAGCAGTGACTCCGGGACAGGGAACTACGAGCAGTACTTC.

In nucleotides, the CDR3 is TGTGCCAGCAGTTTGGGGACAGAGGGAGGCTATGGCTACACCTTC. It specifies CASSLGTEGGYGYTF. This chain joins TRBV27 and TRBJ1-2, with 7 bases lining up with TRBD1. The CDR3 has 15 residues. V lost 3 bases and J lost 4; bases outside the gene matches: 8. Germline V gives CDR1 MNHEY, CDR2 SMNVEV (reference sequence).

For the CDR3, the DNA is TGTGCCAGCAGTTGGGCTGGGCAGGGAACCTACGAGCAGTACTTC. This codes for CASSWAGQGTYEQYF. The chain combines TRBV27 with TRBJ2-7; possibly TRBD1 for D (5 bases). The germline CDR1 and CDR2 sequences are MNHEY and SMNVEV (reference sequence). The CDR3 is 15 residues long. The germline V and J ends were trimmed by 4 bases and 2 bases, with 15 bases remaining between them.

This chain joins TRBV6-1 and TRBJ2-5; 7 nucleotides agree with TRBD1. The ends lost 4 bases at V and 2 bases at J; junction bases unmatched: 4. CDR1 and CDR2 from the germline V gene are MNHNS and SASEGT. The CDR3 totals 14 residues. The CDR3 loop is CASSVGQVQETQYF. The DNA of the CDR3 is TGTGCCAGCAGTGTAGGACAGGTACAAGAGACCCAGTACTTC.

This chain connects TRBV30 to TRBJ1-5, with 7 bases identical to TRBD1. Per the germline V gene, CDR1 is GTSNPN and CDR2 is SVGIG (reference sequence). Trimming at V came to 2 bases and at J to 6 bases, leaving 4 bases not matched to a gene. The CDR3 has 13 amino acids. The CDR3 reads CAWSTGAGQPQHF. The CDR3 nucleotides read TGTGCCTGGAGTACAGGGGCTGGTCAGCCCCAGCATTTT.

This rearrangement joins TRBV30 to TRBJ1-4; D is unclear. Germline V gene data show CDR1 as GTSNPN and CDR2 as SVGIG (reference sequence). Trimming pared 4 bases from V and 8 bases from J, leaving 17 bases between. There are 14 residues in the CDR3. DNA of the CDR3: TGTGCCTGGAATGTGGCAGCAGGAGGGGAAAAACTGTTTTTT. Its translation: CAWNVAAGGEKLFF. Using reference TRBV30 and TRBJ1-4 for the parts outside the CDR3, the full variable domain is SQTIHQWPATLVQPVGSPLSLECTVEGTSNPNLYWYRQAAGRGLQLLFYSVGIGQISSEVPQNLSASRPQDRQFILSSKKLLLSDSGFYLCAWNVAAGGEKLFFGSGTQLSVL.

This chain connects TRBV11-3 to TRBJ2-5, with TRBD1 identical over 7 bases. V was clipped by 5 bases and J by 3 bases; unmatched bases: 0. The CDR3 length is 12 residues. CDR1 is SGHNT and CDR2 is YENEEA in the germline V gene. CDR3 loop: CASSTGEETQYF. The CDR3 bases are TGTGCCAGCAGCACAGGGGAAGAGACCCAGTACTTC.

This chain links TRBV28 with TRBJ1-6; D uncertain. The CDR3 sequence is 14 residues long. The germline gives CDR1 MDHEN, CDR2 SYDVKM. The germline V and J ends were trimmed by 1 base and 9 bases, with 10 bases remaining between them. The CDR3 DNA is TGTGCCAGCAGTTTATCCCTCTCTAGTTCACCCCTCCACTTT. It translates to CASSLSLSSSPLHF.

The rearrangement links TRBV28 to TRBJ2-6, with D uncertain. The ends were cut back, 6 bases at V and 0 bases at J, with 9 bases in the middle. In germline, CDR1 is MDHEN, CDR2 SYDVKM. The CDR3 has 15 residues. The CDR3 bases are TGTGCCAGCAGCTCCCTTATCTCTGGGGCCAACGTCCTGACTTTC. Protein: CASSSLISGANVLTF. The whole variable domain, filled in from reference TRBV28 and TRBJ2-6, reads DVKVTQSSRYLVKRTGEKVFLECVQDMDHENMFWYRQDPGLGLRLIYFSYDVKMKEKGDIPEGYSVSREKKERFSLILESASTNQTSMYLCASSSLISGANVLTFGAGSRLTVL.

The rearrangement links TRBV5-1 to TRBJ1-1; D is undetermined. Germline CDR1 is SGHRS and CDR2 is YFSETQ. The CDR3 covers 16 residues. The V and J ends lost 0 bases and 5 bases respectively, with 17 bases between them. This CDR3 is CASSLEAASWGTEAFF. The CDR3 DNA follows: TGCGCCAGCAGCTTGGAAGCGGCCTCGTGGGGTACTGAAGCTTTCTTT. Combining the CDR3 with reference TRBV5-1 and TRBJ1-1 gives the whole variable domain KAGVTQTPRYLIKTRGQQVTLSCSPISGHRSVSWYQQTPGQGLQFLFEYFSETQRNKGNFPGRFSGRQFSNSRSEMNVSTLELGDSALYLCASSLEAASWGTEAFFGQGTRLTVV.

This chain links TRBV28 with TRBJ2-1; 13 nucleotides align to TRBD2. Germline lookup yields CDR1 MDHEN and CDR2 SYDVKM. CDR3 length: 19 amino acids. After removal of 6 bases from V and 0 bases from J, the junction contained 11 bases not matched to a gene. CDR3 protein: CASRGLGLAGSHSYNEQFF. The CDR3 DNA reads as TGTGCCAGCAGGGGACTGGGACTAGCGGGGTCTCACTCCTACAATGAGCAGTTCTTC.

Details on this clone: At one end, the junction sequence differs from germline, possibly due to a read error. CDR3: CVSSESFFQISNQPQHF. CDR3 DNA: TGTGTCAGCAGTGAAAGCTTCTTCCAAATTAGCAATCAGCCCCAGCATTTT. The genes are TRBV6-1 and TRBJ1-5; no clear D gene. CDR1 and CDR2 (germline): MNHNS, SASEGT. The CDR3 covers 17 residues.

The rearrangement uses TRBV7-2 and TRBJ1-2, with a tentative D call TRBD1 (6 bases). CDR3 length: 17 residues. Germline CDR1 reads SGHTA; CDR2 reads FQGNSA. Trimming shortened V by 5 bases and J by 6 bases, and 25 bases separated the two germline ends. Written as DNA, the CDR3 is TGTGCCAGCAGCCTAAATCCCCGCAGGTGGGGGCGGGATGGCTACACCTTC. Encoded protein: CASSLNPRRWGRDGYTF.

DNA of the CDR3: TGTGCCAGCAGCTTTTATTTAGGTACGGCGGAACAGTACTTC. Protein: CASSFYLGTAEQYF. This sequence joins TRBV7-9 and TRBJ2-7; D remains unclear. V was trimmed by 3 bases and J by 10 bases, leaving 19 bases between them. Per the germline V gene, CDR1 is SEHNR and CDR2 is FQNEAQ (reference sequence). The CDR3 runs 14 residues.

This sequence joins TRBV19 and TRBJ1-5; 8 bases are shared with TRBD1. J was trimmed by 7 bases and V by 5 bases; bases with no gene match: 4. Germline V gene lookup returns CDR1 LNHDA and CDR2 SQIVND (reference sequence). CDR3 length: 13 residues. This CDR3 is CASSAGGEQPQHF. CDR3 coding DNA: TGTGCCAGTAGTGCAGGGGGCGAGCAGCCCCAGCATTTT.

The chain uses TRBV28 and TRBJ1-1; D is perhaps TRBD1 (5 bases). V was trimmed by 8 bases and J by 4 bases, leaving 23 bases between them. Looked up from germline, CDR1 is MDHEN and CDR2 is SYDVKM. The CDR3 length is 16 residues. The CDR3 nucleotides read TGTGCCAGCTATGCCGCCTCGGGGGGAGGCAGCACTGAAGCTTTCTTT. This codes for CASYAASGGGSTEAFF. Supplemented by reference TRBV28 and TRBJ1-1, the full variable domain reads DVKVTQSSRYLVKRTGEKVFLECVQDMDHENMFWYRQDPGLGLRLIYFSYDVKMKEKGDIPEGYSVSREKKERFSLILESASTNQTSMYLCASYAASGGGSTEAFFGQGTRLTVV.

The rearrangement uses TRBV6-5 and TRBJ1-1, with 7 bases identical to TRBD1. With V trimmed by 2 bases and J by 0 bases, 6 bases remained unmatched. CDR1 is MNHEY and CDR2 is SVGAGI in the germline V gene. This CDR3 has 16 amino acids. The CDR3 bases are TGTGCCAGCAGTTACGGTGGTGGACAGGTGAACACTGAAGCTTTCTTT. Its translation is CASSYGGGQVNTEAFF.

V usage is TRBV5-1 and J usage is TRBJ1-2, with D possibly being TRBD1 (6 bases). CDR1 is SGHRS, CDR2 YFSETQ, per germline. The V and J ends lost 4 bases and 2 bases respectively, with 21 bases between them. The CDR3 has 17 amino acids. The CDR3 region has the DNA TGCGCCAGCAGCCCTAGTTCCATTCCGGGACAAAACTATGGCTACACCTTC. It codes for CASSPSSIPGQNYGYTF.

This chain joins TRBV6-1 and TRBJ1-5; weak D call: TRBD1 (6 bases). With 4 bases removed from V and 3 bases from J, the gap between germline ends came to 7 bases. The germline V gene has CDR1 MNHNS and CDR2 SASEGT. The CDR3 has 13 amino acids. CDR3 sequence (DNA): TGTGCCAGCAGTGGGACAGTCAATCAGCCCCAGCATTTT. Protein sequence: CASSGTVNQPQHF.

This clone was found a few times. The J gene is TRBJ2-1, the V gene TRBV28, with 12 bases aligning to TRBD1. The junction had 4 bases not matched to a gene; V was cut back by 2 bases and J by 8 bases. This CDR3 comprises 15 residues. Germline V lookup: CDR1 MDHEN, CDR2 SYDVKM. For the CDR3, the DNA is TGTGCCAGCAGTTTAGCAGGGACAGGGGGCTATGAGCAGTTCTTC. Encoded protein: CASSLAGTGGYEQFF. The full variable domain, its missing parts supplied by reference TRBV28 and TRBJ2-1, is DVKVTQSSRYLVKRTGEKVFLECVQDMDHENMFWYRQDPGLGLRLIYFSYDVKMKEKGDIPEGYSVSREKKERFSLILESASTNQTSMYLCASSLAGTGGYEQFFGPGTRLTVL.

In its sample, this clone was seen a few times. The V call is TRBV10-3, the J call TRBJ2-1; D not certain. V lost 2 bases and J lost 5, with 13 bases in between. The CDR3 consists of 15 residues. Germline V gene sequence: CDR1 ENHRY, CDR2 SYGVKD. CDR3 residues: CAISEQQPAHNEQFF. CDR3 nucleotides: TGTGCCATCAGTGAGCAACAACCCGCCCACAATGAGCAGTTCTTC.

V and J are TRBV10-3 and TRBJ2-3, with D possibly TRBD1 on 7 matching bases. The V gene lost 5 bases and the J gene lost 2 bases, with 11 bases spanning the gap. The CDR3 loop spans 14 amino acids. The germline V gene encodes CDR1 ENHRY and CDR2 SYGVKD. The CDR3 nucleotides read TGTGCCATCAGTAGGGGGCGGGACACAGATACGCAGTATTTT. Protein: CAISRGRDTDTQYF.